The source of this TCR beta chain is a study of vaccination effects on CD4 cells after COVID-19. Using immunoSEQ multiplex PCR, the repertoire was profiled, and TCRdb retains in-frame clones only, with some absent. The sample has around 49,000 clones; more than 60% are singletons. Peptide-pool stimulation followed by sequencing identified expanded antigen-specific CD4+ clonotypes in the ViraFEST assay. Culture lasted about ten days before CD4+ T cell isolation. The person was diagnosed with PCR-confirmed SARS-CoV-2 infection between March and December 2020. V lost 0 bases to trimming and J lost 3 bases; unmatched junction nucleotides: 3. Germline V lookup: CDR1 SGHTA, CDR2 FQGTGA. CDR3 length: 15 amino acids. On this clone itself: Its antigen is unidentified.

The chain couples TRBV7-3 to TRBJ1-1; 8 bases are shared with TRBD1. This material consisted of CD4+ T cells from PBMCs cultured with a peptide pool, taken before COVID-19 vaccination. This TCR was sampled from a human donor who had a prior SARS-CoV-2 infection. DNA for the CDR3: TGTGCCAGCAGCTTAACGTCAGGGGGCTACACTGAAGCTTTCTTT. Its protein product is CASSLTSGGYTEAFF.